The present TCR beta chain was sequenced within a study of low-dose radiotherapy and immunotherapy resistance in tumors. On the study more broadly: Each fraction given to Cohort 2 every two weeks delivered 1 Gy, and the total reached 13 Gy over 26 weeks. Administration of intravenous cyclophosphamide at 200 mg/m2 took place every two weeks, one day before radiation and immunotherapy.

TRAV- and TRBV-specific primers were used for first-strand cDNA, which covered alpha and beta chains. Both a constant-region primer and a V-primer adapter served to amplify TCRs across roughly 20 PCR cycles. mRNA isolates were amplified via in vitro transcription. TCRdb analysed the reads with MiXCR anew, one entry per CDR3 protein. The sample records around 69,000 distinct CDR3 sequences, around 31% being singletons. This CDR3 contains 12 residues. Germline CDR1 and CDR2: PRHDT and FYEKMQ (reference sequence). The V end was cut by 6 bases, the J end by 2 bases, with 6 bases between. Time point in this sample: before trial treatment. Tumors of eligible patients were advanced, solid and lacking tumor-infiltrating lymphocytes. This clonotype was recorded many times.

The receptor was isolated from a female donor with ovarian cancer. The chain employs TRBV13 and TRBJ2-3, with no clear D. Sequenced material: PBMCs, taken before treatment. CDR3 coding DNA: TGTGCCAGCAGTGCCACCACAGATACGCAGTATTTT. Translated: CASSATTDTQYF.